Sequencing of this T cell receptor beta chain was carried out in a study of Ad26.COV2.S vaccination and SARS-CoV-2 variants. Study overall: Once, or twice with 56 days between doses, Ad26.COV2.S was given intramuscularly. Overall study results and limits: It was found that vaccine and placebo recipients had similar non-spike TCR breadth.

The trim removed 5 bases at V and 5 bases at J, leaving 20 bases unmatched. From germline, CDR1 is MRHNA and CDR2 SNTAGT. This CDR3 has 18 amino acids. Sample treatment: about 20 received Ad26.COV2.S at low or high dose, single or two shots; several received placebo; per-sample allocation not given. At day 63 after the first vaccine or placebo injection, samples were drawn. An 18-55-year-old adult in Boston served as donor. Participants' vaccine, an Ad26 vector, delivered Wuhan-strain SARS-CoV-2 spike. About this clone: Its matching antigen is unknown.

Sequencing used immunoSEQ multiplex PCR; TCRdb keeps in-frame clones, though not all of them. The sample lists about 480,000 clones, approximately 88% occurring once. The rearrangement joins TRBV6-4 to TRBJ2-7, with 8 nucleotides matching TRBD1. This specimen was peripheral blood, taken in a trial of Ad26.COV2.S vaccine versus placebo. The TCR originated in a person between 18 and 59 years old who received the Ad26.COV2.S COVID-19 vaccine or a placebo. CDR3 protein: CASSSDRGPINHLDEQYF. In nucleotides, the CDR3 is TGTGCCAGCAGTTCAGACAGGGGCCCGATTAACCACCTGGACGAGCAGTACTTC.